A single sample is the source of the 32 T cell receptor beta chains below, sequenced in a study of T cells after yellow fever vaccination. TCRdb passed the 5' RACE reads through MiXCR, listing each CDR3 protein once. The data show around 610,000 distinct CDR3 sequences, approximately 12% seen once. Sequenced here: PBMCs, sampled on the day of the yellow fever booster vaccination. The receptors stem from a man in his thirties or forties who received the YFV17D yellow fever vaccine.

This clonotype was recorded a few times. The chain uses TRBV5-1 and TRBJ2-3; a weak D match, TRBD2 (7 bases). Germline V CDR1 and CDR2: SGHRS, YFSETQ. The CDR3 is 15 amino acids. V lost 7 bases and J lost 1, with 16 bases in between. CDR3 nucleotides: TGCGCCAGCTCCGAAGGGGGGGTACGCACAGATACGCAGTATTTT. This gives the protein CASSEGGVRTDTQYF.

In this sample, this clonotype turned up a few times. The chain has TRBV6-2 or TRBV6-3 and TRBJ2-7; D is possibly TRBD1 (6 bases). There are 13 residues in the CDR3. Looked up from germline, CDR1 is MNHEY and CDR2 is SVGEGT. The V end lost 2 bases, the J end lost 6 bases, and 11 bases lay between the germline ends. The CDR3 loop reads CASSYPQGFEQYF. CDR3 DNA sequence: TGTGCCAGCAGTTACCCACAGGGTTTCGAGCAGTACTTC.

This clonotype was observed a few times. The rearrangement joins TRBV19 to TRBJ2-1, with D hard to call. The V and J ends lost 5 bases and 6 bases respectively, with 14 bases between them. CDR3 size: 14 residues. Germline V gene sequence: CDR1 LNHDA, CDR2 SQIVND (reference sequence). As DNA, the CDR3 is TGTGCCAGTAGTTTGGCTTTTGGAGCCAATGAGCAGTTCTTC. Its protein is CASSLAFGANEQFF.

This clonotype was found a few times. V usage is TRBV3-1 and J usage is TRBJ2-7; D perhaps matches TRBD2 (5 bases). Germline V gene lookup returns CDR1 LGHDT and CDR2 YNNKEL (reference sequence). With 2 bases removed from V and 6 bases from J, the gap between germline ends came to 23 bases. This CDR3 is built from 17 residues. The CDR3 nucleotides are TGTGCCAGCAGCCAACGGGGTGTCCACGTCAAGACTTTCGAGCAGTACTTC. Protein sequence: CASSQRGVHVKTFEQYF.

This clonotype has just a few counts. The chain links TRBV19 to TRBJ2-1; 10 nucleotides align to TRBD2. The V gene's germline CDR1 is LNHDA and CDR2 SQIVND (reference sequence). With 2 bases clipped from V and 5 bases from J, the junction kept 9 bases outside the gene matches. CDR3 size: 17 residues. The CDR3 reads CASSILRAGGLDNEQFF. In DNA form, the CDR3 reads TGTGCCAGTAGTATATTACGAGCGGGAGGGTTGGACAATGAGCAGTTCTTC.

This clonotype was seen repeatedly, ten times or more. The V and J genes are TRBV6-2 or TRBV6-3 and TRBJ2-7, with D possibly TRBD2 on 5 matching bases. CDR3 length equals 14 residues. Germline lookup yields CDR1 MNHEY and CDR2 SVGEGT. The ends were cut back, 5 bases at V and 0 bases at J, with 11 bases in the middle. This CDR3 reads CASSRPGFSYEQYF. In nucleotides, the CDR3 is TGTGCCAGCAGTAGACCGGGGTTCTCCTACGAGCAGTACTTC.

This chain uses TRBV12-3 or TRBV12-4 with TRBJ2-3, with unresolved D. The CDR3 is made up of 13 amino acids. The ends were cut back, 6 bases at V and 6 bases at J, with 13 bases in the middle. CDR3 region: CASRTTLSDTQYF. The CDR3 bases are TGTGCCAGCAGGACGACTCTCAGCGATACGCAGTATTTT.

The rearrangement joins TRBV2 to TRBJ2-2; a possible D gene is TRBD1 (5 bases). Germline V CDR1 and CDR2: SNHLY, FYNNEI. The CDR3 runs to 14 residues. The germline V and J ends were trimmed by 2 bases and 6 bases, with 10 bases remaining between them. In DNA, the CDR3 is TGTGCCAGCAGTGAATGGCCAGGGTCCGGGGAGCTGTTTTTT. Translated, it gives CASSEWPGSGELFF.

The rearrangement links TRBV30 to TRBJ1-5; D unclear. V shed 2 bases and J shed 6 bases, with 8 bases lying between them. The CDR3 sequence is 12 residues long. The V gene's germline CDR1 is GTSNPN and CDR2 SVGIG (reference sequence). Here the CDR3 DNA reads TGTGCCTGGAGTAGACAAACTCAGCCCCAGCATTTT. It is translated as CAWSRQTQPQHF.

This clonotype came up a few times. For the CDR3, the DNA is TGCGCCAGCAGCGACCAGGGGGCATCCCTAGCCTACGAGCAGTACTTC. Encoded protein: CASSDQGASLAYEQYF. J is TRBJ2-7 and V is TRBV5-1; TRBD1 matches at 8 bases. Losses at the gene ends were 4 bases for V and 2 bases for J; bases not matched to a gene: 11. Germline CDR1 and CDR2: SGHRS and YFSETQ. This CDR3 is 16 amino acids long.

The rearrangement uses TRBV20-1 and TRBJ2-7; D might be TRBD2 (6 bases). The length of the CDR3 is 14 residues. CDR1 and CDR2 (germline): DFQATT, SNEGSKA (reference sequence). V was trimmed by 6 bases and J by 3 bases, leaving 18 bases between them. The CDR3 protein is CSAPPEHGGYEQYF. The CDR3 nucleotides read TGCAGTGCCCCGCCGGAACACGGGGGCTACGAGCAGTACTTC.

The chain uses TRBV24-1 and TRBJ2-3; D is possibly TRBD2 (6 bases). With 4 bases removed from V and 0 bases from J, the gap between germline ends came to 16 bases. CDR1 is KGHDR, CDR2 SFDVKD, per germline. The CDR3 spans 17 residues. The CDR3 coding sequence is TGTGCCACCAGTGAGGGTCTAAGGAGCGGGAGCACAGATACGCAGTATTTT. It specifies CATSEGLRSGSTDTQYF.

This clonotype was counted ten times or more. The CDR3 DNA sequence: TGTGCCAGCAGCTTAGAGGGCAGCGAGCAGTTCTTC. It encodes CASSLEGSEQFF. The chain is built from TRBV7-9 and TRBJ2-1; the D is unclear. Germline V gene lookup returns CDR1 SEHNR and CDR2 FQNEAQ (reference sequence). This CDR3 spans 12 amino acids. With 1 base removed from V and 10 bases from J, the gap between germline ends came to 8 bases.

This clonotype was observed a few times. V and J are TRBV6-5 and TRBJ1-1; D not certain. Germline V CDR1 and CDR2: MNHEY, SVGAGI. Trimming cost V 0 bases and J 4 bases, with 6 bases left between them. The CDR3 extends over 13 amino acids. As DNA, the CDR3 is TGTGCCAGCAGTTACTCGGGATTCACTGAAGCTTTCTTT. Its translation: CASSYSGFTEAFF.

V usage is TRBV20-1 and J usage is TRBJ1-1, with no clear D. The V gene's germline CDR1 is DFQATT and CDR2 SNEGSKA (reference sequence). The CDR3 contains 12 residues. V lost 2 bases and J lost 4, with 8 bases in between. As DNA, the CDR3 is TGCAGTGCTAGACAGGACGGCACTGAAGCTTTCTTT. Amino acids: CSARQDGTEAFF.

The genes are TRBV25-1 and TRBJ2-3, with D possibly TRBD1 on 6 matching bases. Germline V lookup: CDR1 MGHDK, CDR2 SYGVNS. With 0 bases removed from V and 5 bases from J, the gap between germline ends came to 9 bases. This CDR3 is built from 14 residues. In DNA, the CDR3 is TGTGCCAGCAGTGAATATGAGGGGGTAGATACGCAGTATTTT. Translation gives CASSEYEGVDTQYF.

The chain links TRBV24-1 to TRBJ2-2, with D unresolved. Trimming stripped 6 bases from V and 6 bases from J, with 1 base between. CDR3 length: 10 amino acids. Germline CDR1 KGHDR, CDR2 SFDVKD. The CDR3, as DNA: TGTGCCACCAGTCCCGGGGAGCTGTTTTTT. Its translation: CATSPGELFF.

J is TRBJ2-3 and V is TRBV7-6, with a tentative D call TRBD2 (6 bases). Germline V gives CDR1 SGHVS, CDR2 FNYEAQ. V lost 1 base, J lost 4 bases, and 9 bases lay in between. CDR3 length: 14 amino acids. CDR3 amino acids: CASSLGLDADTQYF. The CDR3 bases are TGTGCCAGCAGCTTAGGACTAGACGCAGATACGCAGTATTTT.

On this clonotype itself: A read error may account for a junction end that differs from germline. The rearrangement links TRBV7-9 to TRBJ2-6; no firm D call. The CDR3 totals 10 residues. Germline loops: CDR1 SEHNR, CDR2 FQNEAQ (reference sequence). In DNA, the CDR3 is TGTGCCAGCAGCTTGTCAGGCTCGGCTTTC. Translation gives CASSLSGSAF.

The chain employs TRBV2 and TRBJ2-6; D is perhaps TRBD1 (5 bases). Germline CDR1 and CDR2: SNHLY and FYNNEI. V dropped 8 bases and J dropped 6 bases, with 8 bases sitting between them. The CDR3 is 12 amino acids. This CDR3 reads CASFGQANVLTF. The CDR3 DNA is TGTGCCAGCTTCGGACAGGCCAACGTCCTGACTTTC. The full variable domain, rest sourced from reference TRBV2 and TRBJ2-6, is EPEVTQTPSHQVTQMGQEVILRCVPISNHLYFYWYRQILGQKVEFLVSFYNNEISEKSEIFDDQFSVERPDGSNFTLKIRSTKLEDSAMYFCASFGQANVLTFGAGSRLTVL.

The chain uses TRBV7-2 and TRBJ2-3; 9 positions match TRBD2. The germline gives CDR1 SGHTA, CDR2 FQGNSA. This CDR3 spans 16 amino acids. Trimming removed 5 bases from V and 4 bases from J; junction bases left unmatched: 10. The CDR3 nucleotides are TGTGCCAGCAGCCCTCGTAGCGGGAGTTTAGCAGATACGCAGTATTTT. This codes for CASSPRSGSLADTQYF.

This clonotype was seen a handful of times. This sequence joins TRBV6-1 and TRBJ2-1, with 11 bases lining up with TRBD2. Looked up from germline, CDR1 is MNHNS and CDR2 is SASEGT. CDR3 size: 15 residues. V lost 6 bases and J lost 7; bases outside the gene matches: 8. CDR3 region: CASSSTSGEYNEQFF. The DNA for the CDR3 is TGTGCCAGCAGCTCGACTAGCGGGGAGTATAATGAGCAGTTCTTC.

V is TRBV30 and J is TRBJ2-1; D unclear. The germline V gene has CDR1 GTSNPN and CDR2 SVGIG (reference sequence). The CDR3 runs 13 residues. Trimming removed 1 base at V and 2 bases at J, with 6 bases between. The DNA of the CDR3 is TGTGCCTGGAGTGGTTGGGCCTACAATGAGCAGTTCTTC. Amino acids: CAWSGWAYNEQFF. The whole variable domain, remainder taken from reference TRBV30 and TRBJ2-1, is SQTIHQWPATLVQPVGSPLSLECTVEGTSNPNLYWYRQAAGRGLQLLFYSVGIGQISSEVPQNLSASRPQDRQFILSSKKLLLSDSGFYLCAWSGWAYNEQFFGPGTRLTVL.

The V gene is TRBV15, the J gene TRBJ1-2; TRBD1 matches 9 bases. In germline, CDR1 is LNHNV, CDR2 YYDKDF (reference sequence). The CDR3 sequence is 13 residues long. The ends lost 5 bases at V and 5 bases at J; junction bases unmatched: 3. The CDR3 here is CATSLGTGYGYTF. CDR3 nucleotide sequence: TGTGCCACCAGCCTCGGGACAGGGTATGGCTACACCTTC.

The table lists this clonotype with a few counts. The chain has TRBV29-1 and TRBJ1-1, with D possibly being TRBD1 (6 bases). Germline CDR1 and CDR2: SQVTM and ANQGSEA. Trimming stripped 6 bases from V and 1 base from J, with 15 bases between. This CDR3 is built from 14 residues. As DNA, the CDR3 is TGCAGCGTAGCGCGCATGACAGGGAACACTGAAGCTTTCTTT. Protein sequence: CSVARMTGNTEAFF.

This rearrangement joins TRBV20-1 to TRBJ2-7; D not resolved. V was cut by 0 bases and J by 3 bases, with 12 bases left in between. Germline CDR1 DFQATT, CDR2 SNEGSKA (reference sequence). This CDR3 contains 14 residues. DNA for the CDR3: TGCAGTGCTAGAGATGTCGCAGGAAACTACGAGCAGTACTTC. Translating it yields CSARDVAGNYEQYF.

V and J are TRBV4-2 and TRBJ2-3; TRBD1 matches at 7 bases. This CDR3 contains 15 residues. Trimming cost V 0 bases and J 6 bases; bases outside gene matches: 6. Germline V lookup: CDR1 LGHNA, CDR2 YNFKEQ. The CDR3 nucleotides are TGTGCCAGCAGCCAAGATCAGGGGGAATTGGATACGCAGTATTTT. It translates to CASSQDQGELDTQYF.

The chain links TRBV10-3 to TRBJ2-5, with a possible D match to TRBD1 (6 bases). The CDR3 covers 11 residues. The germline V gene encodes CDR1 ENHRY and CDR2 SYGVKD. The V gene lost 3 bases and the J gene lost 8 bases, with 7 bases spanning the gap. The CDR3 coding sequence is TGTGCCATCAGTGAAGGGACAACCCAGTACTTC. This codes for CAISEGTTQYF.

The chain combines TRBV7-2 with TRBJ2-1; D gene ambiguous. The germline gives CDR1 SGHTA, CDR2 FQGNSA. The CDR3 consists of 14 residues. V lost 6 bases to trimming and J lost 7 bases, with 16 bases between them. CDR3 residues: CASRTGGARNEQFF. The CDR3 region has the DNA TGTGCCAGCAGGACTGGCGGAGCACGTAATGAGCAGTTCTTC.

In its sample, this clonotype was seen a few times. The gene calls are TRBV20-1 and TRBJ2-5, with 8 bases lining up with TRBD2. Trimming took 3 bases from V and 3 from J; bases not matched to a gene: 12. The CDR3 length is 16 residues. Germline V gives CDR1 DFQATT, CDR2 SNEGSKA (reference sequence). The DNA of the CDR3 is TGCAGTGCTAGTCGCCCCGGGGGGGAGCGGGAAGAGACCCAGTACTTC. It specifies CSASRPGGEREETQYF.

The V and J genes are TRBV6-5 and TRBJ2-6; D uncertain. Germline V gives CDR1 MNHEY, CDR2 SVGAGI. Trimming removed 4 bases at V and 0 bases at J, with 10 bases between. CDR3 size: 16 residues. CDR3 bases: TGTGCCAGCAGTTCCCATCGCCTCTCTGGGGCCAACGTCCTGACTTTC. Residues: CASSSHRLSGANVLTF.

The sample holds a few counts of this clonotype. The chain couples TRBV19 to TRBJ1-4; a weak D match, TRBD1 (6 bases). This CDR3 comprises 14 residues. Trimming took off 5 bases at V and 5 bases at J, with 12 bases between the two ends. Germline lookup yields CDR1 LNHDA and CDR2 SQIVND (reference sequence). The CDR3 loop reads CASSLRTVNEKLFF. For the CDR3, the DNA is TGTGCCAGTAGTTTAAGGACAGTCAATGAAAAACTGTTTTTT.